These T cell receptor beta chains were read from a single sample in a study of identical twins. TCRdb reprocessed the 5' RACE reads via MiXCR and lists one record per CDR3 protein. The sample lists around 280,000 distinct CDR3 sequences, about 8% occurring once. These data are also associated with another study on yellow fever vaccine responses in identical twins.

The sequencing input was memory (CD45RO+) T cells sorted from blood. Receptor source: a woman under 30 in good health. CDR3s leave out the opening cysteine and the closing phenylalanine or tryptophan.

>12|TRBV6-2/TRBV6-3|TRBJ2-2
ASNPQRGGGELF
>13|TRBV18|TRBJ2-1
ASSPSRISYNEQF
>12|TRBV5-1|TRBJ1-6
ASRGQNINSPLH
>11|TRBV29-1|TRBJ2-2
SVRGKYTGELF
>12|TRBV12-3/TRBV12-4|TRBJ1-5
ASSLGSGGQPQH
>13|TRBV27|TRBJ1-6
ASSTGGMLGSPLH
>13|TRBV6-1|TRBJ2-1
ASSASDSSYNEQF
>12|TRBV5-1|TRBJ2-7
ASSLGPTEGEQY
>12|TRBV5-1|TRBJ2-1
ASSPGLGATEQF
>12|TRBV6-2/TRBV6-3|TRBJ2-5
ASSSFAGQETQY
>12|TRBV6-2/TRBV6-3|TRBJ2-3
ASSQGRFPDTQY
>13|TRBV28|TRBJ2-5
ASSLGEAGQETQY
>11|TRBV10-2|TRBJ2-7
ASSDLSHYEQY
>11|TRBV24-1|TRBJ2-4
ATSVAPGGIQY
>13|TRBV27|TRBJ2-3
ASSTAGRTRGTQY
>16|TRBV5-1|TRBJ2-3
ASRRFPTGGSGTDTQY
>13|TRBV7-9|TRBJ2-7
ASSLEAGGFYEQY
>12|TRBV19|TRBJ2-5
ASSTRQGGETQY
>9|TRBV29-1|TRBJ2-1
SVAGGSEQF
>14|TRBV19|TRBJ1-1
ASTAQHRGLAQGAF
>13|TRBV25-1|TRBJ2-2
ASSEGTVATGELF
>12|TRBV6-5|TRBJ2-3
ASSYSVSTDTQY
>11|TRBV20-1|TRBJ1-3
SAKRVTGNTIY
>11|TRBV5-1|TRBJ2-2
ASLKGNTGELF
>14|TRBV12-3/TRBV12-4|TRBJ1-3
ASSLGPQGTGNTIY
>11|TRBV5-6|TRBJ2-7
ASSPGPGYEQY
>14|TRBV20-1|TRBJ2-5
SASPLTGTAIGTQY
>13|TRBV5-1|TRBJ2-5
ASSGSGRDQETQY
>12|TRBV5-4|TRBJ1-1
ASSLEGWNTEAF
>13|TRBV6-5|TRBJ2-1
ASSYGRGHTNEQF
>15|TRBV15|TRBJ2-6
ATSRDLDTLGANVLT
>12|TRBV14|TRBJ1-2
ASSQVAGGGGYT
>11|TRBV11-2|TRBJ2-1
ASSLGSDQEQF
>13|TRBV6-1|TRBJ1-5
ASRDRQGQGQPQH
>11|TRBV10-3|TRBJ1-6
AISESGSSPLH
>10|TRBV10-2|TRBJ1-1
ASSRDYTEAF
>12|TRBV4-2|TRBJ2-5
ASSREGDAETQY
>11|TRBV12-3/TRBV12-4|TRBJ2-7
ASSSGGAYEQY
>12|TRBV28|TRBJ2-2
ASSIYRDSGELF
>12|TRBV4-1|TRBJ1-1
ASSQGILNTEAF
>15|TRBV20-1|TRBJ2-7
SARQARGSGRMYEQY
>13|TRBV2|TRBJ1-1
ASSPRGIMNTEAF
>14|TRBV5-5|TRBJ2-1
ASSLAVGQGAGEQF
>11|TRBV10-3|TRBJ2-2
AITPRWGGELF
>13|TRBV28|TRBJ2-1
ASSWAGTGGSEQF
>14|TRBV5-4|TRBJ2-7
ASSHRTSGTPYEQY
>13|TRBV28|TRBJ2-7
ASSLYWDSSYEQY
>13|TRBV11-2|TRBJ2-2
ASSFQGGVTGELF
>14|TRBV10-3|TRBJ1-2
AISPPKGDHNYGYT
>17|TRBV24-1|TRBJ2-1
ATSDLPSGRALVRNEQF
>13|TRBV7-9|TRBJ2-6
ASSLALTGANVLT
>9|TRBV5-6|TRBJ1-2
ASSSGFGYT
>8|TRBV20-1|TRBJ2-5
SARTETQY
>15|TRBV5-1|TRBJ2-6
ASSLSSSGAGANVLT
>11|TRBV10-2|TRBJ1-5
ASRLGRVQPQH
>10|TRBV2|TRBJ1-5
ASSGEAQPQH
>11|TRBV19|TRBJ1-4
ASQRTENEKLF
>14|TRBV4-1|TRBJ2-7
ASSQSDRGNSYEQY